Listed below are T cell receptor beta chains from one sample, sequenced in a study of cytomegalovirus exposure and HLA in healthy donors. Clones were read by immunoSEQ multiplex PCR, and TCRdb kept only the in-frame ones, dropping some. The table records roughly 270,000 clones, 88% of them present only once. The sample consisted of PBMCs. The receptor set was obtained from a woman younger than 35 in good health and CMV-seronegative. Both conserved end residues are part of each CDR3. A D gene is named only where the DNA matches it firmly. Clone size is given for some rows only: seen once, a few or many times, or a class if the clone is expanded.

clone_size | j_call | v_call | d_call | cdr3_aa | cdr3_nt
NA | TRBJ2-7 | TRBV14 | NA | CASSQDRSGFTYEQYF | TGTGCCAGCAGCCAAGATCGAAGTGGCTTTACCTACGAGCAGTACTTC
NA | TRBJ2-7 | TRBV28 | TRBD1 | CASLPWDSSYEQYF | TGTGCCAGCCTCCCCTGGGACAGTTCCTACGAGCAGTACTTC
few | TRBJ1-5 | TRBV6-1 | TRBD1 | CASSEASQGVSQPQHF | TGTGCCAGCAGTGAAGCCTCACAGGGGGTTAGTCAGCCCCAGCATTTT
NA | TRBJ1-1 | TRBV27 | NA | CASSLRRSSGTEAFF | TGTGCCAGCAGTTTACGGAGATCATCGGGCACTGAAGCTTTCTTT
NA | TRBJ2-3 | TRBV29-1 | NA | CSVETVFGSDTQYF | TGCAGCGTCGAGACAGTATTCGGGTCGGATACGCAGTATTTT
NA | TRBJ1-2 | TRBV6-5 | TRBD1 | CASSYRTGNYGYTF | TGTGCCAGCAGTTACAGGACAGGGAACTATGGCTACACCTTC
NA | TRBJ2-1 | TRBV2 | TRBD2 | CASGGLAGGKQFF | TGTGCCAGCGGGGGACTAGCGGGAGGGAAGCAGTTCTTC
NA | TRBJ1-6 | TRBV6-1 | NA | CASSGRGGRNSPLHF | TGTGCCAGCAGTGGGCGGGGGGGGCGTAATTCACCCCTCCACTTT
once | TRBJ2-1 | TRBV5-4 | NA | CASRIRVVEDEQFF | TGTGCCAGCAGAATCAGGGTTGTCGAGGATGAGCAGTTCTTC
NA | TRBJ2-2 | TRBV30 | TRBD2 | CAWSVAGGSGELFF | TGTGCCTGGAGTGTGGCGGGAGGTTCCGGGGAGCTGTTTTTT
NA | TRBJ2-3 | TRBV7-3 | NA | CASSTRYPTDTQYF | TGTGCCAGCAGCACGAGATACCCCACAGATACGCAGTATTTT
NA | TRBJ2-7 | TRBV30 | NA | CAAIQDYEQYF | TGTGCAGCTATACAGGATTACGAGCAGTACTTC
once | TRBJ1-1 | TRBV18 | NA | CASSHRGGPDTEAFF | TGTGCCAGCTCACACCGGGGGGGTCCGGACACTGAAGCTTTCTTT
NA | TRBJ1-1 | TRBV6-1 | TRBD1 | CASSGTGLDTEAFF | TGTGCCAGCAGTGGGACAGGGTTGGACACTGAAGCTTTCTTT
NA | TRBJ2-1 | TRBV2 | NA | CASKGIGAYNEQFF | TGTGCCAGCAAGGGGATCGGTGCCTACAATGAGCAGTTCTTC
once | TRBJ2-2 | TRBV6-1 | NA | CASSEAGPPSGELFF | TGTGCCAGCAGTGAAGCGGGGCCCCCAAGCGGGGAGCTGTTTTTT
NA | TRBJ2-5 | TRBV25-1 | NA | CASSGVGGPDGQYF | TGTGCCAGCAGTGGGGTCGGGGGGCCGGATGGGCAGTACTTC
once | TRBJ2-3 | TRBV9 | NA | CASSVTVLWADTQYF | TGTGCCAGCAGCGTAACAGTCCTCTGGGCAGATACGCAGTATTTT
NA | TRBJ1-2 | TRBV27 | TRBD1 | CASSRRTGGGYTF | TGTGCCAGCAGCCGACGGACAGGGGGTGGCTACACCTTC
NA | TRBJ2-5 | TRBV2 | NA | CASRGGQVMQETQYF | TGTGCCAGCAGAGGAGGGCAGGTTATGCAAGAGACCCAGTACTTC
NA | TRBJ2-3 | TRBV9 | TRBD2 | CASSEGLAGGTNTQYF | TGTGCCAGCAGCGAGGGACTAGCGGGAGGGACTAATACGCAGTATTTT
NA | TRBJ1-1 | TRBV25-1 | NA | CASSDVDGGNTEAFF | TGTGCCAGCAGTGACGTGGACGGAGGGAACACTGAAGCTTTCTTT
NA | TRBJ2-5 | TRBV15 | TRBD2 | CATSRAGGRGGETQYF | TGTGCCACCAGCAGAGCTGGCGGGAGAGGTGGCGAGACCCAGTACTTC
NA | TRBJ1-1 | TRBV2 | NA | CASSVGRTEAFF | TGTGCCAGCAGTGTAGGCAGGACTGAAGCTTTCTTT
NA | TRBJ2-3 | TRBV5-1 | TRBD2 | CASSEGTSGLTDTQYF | TGCGCCAGCAGCGAGGGGACTAGCGGGCTCACAGATACGCAGTATTTT
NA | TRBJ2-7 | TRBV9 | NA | CASSVDGGGAYEQYF | TGTGCCAGCAGCGTAGATGGCGGCGGGGCCTACGAGCAGTACTTC
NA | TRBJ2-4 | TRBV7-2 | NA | CASSLPMGRANIQYF | TGTGCCAGCAGCCTCCCTATGGGCAGGGCGAACATTCAGTACTTC
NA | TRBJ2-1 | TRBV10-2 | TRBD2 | CASRETSGTTYNEQFF | TGCGCCAGCCGCGAGACTAGCGGCACTACCTACAATGAGCAGTTCTTC
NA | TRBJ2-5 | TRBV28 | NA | CASSSSWETQYF | TGTGCCAGCAGTTCAAGCTGGGAGACCCAGTACTTC
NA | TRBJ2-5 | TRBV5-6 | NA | CASSSPPGGETQYF | TGTGCCAGCAGCTCCCCGCCTGGGGGGGAGACCCAGTACTTC
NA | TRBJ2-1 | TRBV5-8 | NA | CASSLAGTLYNEQFF | TGTGCCAGCAGCTTGGCCGGGACTCTCTACAATGAGCAGTTCTTC
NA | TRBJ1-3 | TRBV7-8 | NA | CASSPLVDSGNTIYF | TGTGCCAGCAGCCCATTAGTTGACTCTGGAAACACCATATATTTT
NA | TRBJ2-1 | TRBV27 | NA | CASSLLGEANEQFF | TGTGCCAGCAGTTTGCTGGGGGAGGCCAATGAGCAGTTCTTC
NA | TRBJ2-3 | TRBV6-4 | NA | CASSAGRDTDTQYF | TGTGCCAGCAGTGCGGGCAGGGATACAGATACGCAGTATTTT
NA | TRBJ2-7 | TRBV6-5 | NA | CASSHSGSSYEQYF | TGTGCCAGCAGTCACTCCGGGAGCTCCTACGAGCAGTACTTC
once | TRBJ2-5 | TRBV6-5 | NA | CASRPLTTEETQYF | TGTGCCAGCAGGCCACTTACCACTGAAGAGACCCAGTACTTC
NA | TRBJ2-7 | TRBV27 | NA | CASSLTPEGSYEQYF | TGTGCCAGCAGTCTAACCCCGGAGGGATCCTACGAGCAGTACTTC
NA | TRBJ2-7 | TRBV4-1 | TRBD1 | CASSQGQGIGYEQYF | TGCGCCAGCAGCCAAGGACAGGGGATCGGCTACGAGCAGTACTTC
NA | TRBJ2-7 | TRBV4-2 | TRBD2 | CASSPYTSADYEQYF | TGTGCCAGCAGCCCGTATACTAGCGCTGACTACGAGCAGTACTTC
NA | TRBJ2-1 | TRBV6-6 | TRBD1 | CASSYGTGDYNEQFF | TGTGCCAGCAGTTACGGGACAGGTGACTACAATGAGCAGTTCTTC
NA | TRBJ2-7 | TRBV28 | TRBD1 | CASSSPLTGGSDEQYF | TGTGCCAGCAGTTCGCCTTTGACAGGGGGCTCTGACGAGCAGTACTTC
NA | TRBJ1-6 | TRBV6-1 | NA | CASRRPGEPNSPLHF | TGTGCCAGCAGAAGGCCAGGGGAACCAAATTCACCCCTCCACTTT
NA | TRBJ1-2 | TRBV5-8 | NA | CASSSGQRTNYGYTF | TGTGCCAGCAGTTCAGGACAGCGCACTAACTATGGCTACACCTTC
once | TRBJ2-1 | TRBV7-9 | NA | CASSLRQPPGEQFF | TGTGCCAGCAGCTTAAGGCAGCCGCCGGGAGAGCAGTTCTTC
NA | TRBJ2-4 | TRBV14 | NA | CATSKMSLDIQYF | TGTGCCACGTCGAAGATGAGTTTGGACATTCAGTACTTC
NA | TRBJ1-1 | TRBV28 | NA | CASSLLGATNTEAFF | TGTGCCAGCAGTTTATTGGGGGCCACCAACACTGAAGCTTTCTTT
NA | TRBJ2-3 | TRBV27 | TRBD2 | CASTLQSGTTLPDTQYF | TGTGCCAGCACCTTACAATCCGGGACTACCCTTCCAGATACGCAGTATTTT
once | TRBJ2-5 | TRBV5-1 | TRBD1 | CASSFDTTGGVRETQYF | TGCGCCAGCAGCTTCGATACGACAGGGGGAGTGCGGGAGACCCAGTACTTC
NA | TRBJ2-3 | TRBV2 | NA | CAGRNSGAATDTQYF | TGTGCCGGCCGTAACAGCGGCGCCGCTACAGATACGCAGTATTTT
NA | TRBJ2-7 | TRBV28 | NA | CASSFQGIASYEQYF | TGTGCCAGCAGTTTCCAGGGAATAGCCTCCTACGAGCAGTACTTC
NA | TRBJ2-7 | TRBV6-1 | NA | CASSAYRARNPEQYF | TGTGCCAGCAGTGCTTACAGGGCTCGAAACCCCGAGCAGTACTTC
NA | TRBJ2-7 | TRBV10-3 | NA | CATFETYEQYF | TGTGCCACCTTTGAGACCTACGAGCAGTACTTC
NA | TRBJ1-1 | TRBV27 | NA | CASSFRGGEAFF | TGTGCCAGCAGTTTCCGGGGGGGTGAAGCTTTCTTT
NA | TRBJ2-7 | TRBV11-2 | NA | CASSLGYAYEQYF | TGTGCCAGCAGCTTAGGCTACGCCTACGAGCAGTACTTC
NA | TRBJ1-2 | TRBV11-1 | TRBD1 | CASSSDRGGIYGYTF | TGTGCCAGCAGCTCGGACAGGGGGGGAATCTATGGCTACACCTTC